The sequence of this TCR beta chain was determined in a study of T cell responses to AZD1222 COVID-19 vaccine. Both about-4-week and about-12-week second-dose recipients were combined. This CDR3 region has 14 residues. V lost 3 bases and J 1 base, leaving 11 bases between the germline ends. Germline CDR1 reads GTSNPN; CDR2 reads SVGIG (reference sequence). This table comes from immunoSEQ multiplex PCR, and its TCRdb copy is limited to in-frame clones, with some not included. In the table there are approximately 150,000 clones, around 90% of which are singletons. The TCR comes from an adult who received the AZD1222 COVID-19 vaccine. The starting material was peripheral blood, obtained 28 days after the second AZD1222 dose. V usage is TRBV30 and J usage is TRBJ2-3; D unclear. The CDR3 nucleotides are TGTGCCTGGAGGCCAGAAGGACGCACAGATACGCAGTATTTT. Translated, it gives CAWRPEGRTDTQYF.